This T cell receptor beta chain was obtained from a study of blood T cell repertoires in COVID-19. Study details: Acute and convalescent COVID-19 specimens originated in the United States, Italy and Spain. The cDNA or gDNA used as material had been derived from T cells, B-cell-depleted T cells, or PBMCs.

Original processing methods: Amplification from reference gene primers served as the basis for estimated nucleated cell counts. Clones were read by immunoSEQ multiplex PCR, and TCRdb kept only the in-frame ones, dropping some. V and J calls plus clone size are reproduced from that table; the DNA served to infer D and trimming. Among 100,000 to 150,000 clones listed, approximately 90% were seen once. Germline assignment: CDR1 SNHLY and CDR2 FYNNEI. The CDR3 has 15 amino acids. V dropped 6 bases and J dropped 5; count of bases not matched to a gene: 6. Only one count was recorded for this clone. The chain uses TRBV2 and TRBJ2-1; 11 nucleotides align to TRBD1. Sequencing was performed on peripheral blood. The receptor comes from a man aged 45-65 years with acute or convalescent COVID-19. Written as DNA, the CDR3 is TGTGCCAGCAGGACCGGACAGGGGGCAAACAATGAGCAGTTCTTC. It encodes CASRTGQGANNEQFF. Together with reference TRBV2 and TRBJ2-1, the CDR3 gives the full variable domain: EPEVTQTPSHQVTQMGQEVILRCVPISNHLYFYWYRQILGQKVEFLVSFYNNEISEKSEIFDDQFSVERPDGSNFTLKIRSTKLEDSAMYFCASRTGQGANNEQFFGPGTRLTVL.